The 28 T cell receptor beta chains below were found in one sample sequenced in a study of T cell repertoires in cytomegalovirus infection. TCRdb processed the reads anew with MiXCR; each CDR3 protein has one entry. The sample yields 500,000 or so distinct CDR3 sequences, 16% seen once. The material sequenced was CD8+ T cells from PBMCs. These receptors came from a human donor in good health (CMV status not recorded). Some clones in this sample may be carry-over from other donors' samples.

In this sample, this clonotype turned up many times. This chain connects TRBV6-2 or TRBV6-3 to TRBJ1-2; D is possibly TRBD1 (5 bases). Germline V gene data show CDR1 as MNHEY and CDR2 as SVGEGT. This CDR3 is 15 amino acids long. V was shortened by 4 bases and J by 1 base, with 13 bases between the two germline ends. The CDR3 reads CASSFNRRHNYGYTF. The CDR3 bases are TGTGCCAGCAGTTTCAACAGGAGACATAACTATGGCTACACCTTC.

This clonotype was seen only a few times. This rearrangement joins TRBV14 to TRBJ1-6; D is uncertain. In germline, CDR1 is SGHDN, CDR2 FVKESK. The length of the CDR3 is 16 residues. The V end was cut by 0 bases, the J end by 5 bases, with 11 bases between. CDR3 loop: CASSQEGRPHNSPLHF. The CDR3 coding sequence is TGTGCCAGCAGCCAAGAGGGGAGGCCCCATAATTCACCCCTCCACTTT.

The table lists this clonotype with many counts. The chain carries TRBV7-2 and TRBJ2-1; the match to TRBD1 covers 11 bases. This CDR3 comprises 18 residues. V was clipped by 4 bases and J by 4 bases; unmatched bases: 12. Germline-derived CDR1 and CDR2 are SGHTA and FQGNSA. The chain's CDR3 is CASSSFVGTGGIYNEQFF. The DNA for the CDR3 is TGTGCCAGCAGCTCCTTCGTAGGGACAGGGGGAATATACAATGAGCAGTTCTTC. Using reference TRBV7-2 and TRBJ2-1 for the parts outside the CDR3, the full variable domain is GAGVSQSPSNKVTEKGKDVELRCDPISGHTALYWYRQSLGQGLEFLIYFQGNSAPDKSGLPSDRFSAERTGGSVSTLTIQRTQQEDSAVYLCASSSFVGTGGIYNEQFFGPGTRLTVL.

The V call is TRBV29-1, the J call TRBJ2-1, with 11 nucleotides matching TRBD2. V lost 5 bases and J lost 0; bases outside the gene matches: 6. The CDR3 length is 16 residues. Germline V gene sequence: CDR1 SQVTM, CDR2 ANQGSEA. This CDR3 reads CSVSGTSGSSYNEQFF. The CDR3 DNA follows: TGCAGCGTTTCCGGGACTAGCGGTAGCTCCTACAATGAGCAGTTCTTC.

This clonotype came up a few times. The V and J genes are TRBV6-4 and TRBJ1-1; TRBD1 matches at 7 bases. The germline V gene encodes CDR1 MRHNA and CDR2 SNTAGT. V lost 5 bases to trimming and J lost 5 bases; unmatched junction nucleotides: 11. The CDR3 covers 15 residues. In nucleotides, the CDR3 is TGTGCCAGCAGTACTACGACAGGGATGGATACTGAAGCTTTCTTT. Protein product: CASSTTTGMDTEAFF.

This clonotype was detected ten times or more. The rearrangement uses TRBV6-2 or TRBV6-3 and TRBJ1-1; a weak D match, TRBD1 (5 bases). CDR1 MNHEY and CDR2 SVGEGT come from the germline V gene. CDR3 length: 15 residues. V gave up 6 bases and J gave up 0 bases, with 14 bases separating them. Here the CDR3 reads CASRGPPPLNTEAFF. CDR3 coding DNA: TGTGCCAGCAGGGGACCGCCCCCCTTGAACACTGAAGCTTTCTTT.

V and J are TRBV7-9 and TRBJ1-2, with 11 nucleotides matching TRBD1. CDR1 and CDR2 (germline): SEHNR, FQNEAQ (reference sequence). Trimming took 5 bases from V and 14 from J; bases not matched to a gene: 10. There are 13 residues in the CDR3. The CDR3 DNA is TGTGCCAGCAGCCAGGACAGGGGGCTTCAGGATACCTTC. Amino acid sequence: CASSQDRGLQDTF.

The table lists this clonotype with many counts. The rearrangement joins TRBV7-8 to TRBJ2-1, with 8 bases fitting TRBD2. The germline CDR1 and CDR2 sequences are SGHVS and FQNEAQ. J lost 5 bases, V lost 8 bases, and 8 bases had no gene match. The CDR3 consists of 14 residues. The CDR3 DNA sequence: TGTGCCAGCCTTTCGGCGGGAGGAGACAATGAGCAGTTCTTC. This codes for CASLSAGGDNEQFF.

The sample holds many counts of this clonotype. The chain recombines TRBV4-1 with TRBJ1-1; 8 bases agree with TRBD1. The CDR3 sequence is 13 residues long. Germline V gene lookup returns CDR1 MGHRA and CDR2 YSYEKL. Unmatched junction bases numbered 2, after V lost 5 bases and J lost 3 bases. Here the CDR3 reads CASSDRGYTEAFF. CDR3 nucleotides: TGCGCCAGCAGCGACAGGGGATACACTGAAGCTTTCTTT.

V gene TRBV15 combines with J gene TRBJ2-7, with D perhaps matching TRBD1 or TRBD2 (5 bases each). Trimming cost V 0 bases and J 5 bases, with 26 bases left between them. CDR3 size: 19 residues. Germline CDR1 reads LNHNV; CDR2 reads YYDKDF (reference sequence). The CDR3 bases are TGTGCCACCAGCAGAGAGGGACCTTCTACCGGACTCCCTTGGGACGAGCAGTACTTC. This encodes CATSREGPSTGLPWDEQYF.

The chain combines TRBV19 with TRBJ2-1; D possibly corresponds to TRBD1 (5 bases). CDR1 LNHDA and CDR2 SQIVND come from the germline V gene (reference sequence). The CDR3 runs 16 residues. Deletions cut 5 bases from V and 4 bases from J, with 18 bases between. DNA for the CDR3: TGTGCCAGTAGTCTCCAACCAGGGTCTCGTTACAATGAGCAGTTCTTC. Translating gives CASSLQPGSRYNEQFF. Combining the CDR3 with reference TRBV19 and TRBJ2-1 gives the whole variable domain DGGITQSPKYLFRKEGQNVTLSCEQNLNHDAMYWYRQDPGQGLRLIYYSQIVNDFQKGDIAEGYSVSREKKESFPLTVTSAQKNPTAFYLCASSLQPGSRYNEQFFGPGTRLTVL.

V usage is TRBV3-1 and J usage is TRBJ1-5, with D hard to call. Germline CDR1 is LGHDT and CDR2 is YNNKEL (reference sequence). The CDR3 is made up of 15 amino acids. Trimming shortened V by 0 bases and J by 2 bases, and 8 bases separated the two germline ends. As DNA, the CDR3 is TGTGCCAGCAGCCAAGAGGTGTGGGGCAATCAGCCCCAGCATTTT. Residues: CASSQEVWGNQPQHF.

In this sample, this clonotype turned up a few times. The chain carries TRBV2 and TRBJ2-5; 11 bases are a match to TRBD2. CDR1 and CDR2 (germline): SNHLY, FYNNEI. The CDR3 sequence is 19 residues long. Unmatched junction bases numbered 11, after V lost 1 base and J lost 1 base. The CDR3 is CASSEEGLAGGYLQETQYF. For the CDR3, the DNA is TGTGCCAGCAGTGAAGAAGGCCTAGCGGGGGGATATCTCCAAGAGACCCAGTACTTC.

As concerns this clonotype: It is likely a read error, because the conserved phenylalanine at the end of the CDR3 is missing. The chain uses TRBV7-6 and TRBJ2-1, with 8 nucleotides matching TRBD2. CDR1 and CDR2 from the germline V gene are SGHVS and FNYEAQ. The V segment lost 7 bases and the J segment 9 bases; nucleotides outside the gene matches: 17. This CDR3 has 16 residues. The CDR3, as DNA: TGTGCCAGCATTCCGGGGGGGGACGAGTCAGGTGTTGAGCAGTTCTTA. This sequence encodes CASIPGGDESGVEQFL.

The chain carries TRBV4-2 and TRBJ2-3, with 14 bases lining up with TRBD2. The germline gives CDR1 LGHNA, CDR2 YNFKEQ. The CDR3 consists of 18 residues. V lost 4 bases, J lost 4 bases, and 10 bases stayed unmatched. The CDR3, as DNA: TGTGCCAGCAGCCGGCGTGGACTAGCGGGAGGCGGTTCAGATACGCAGTATTTT. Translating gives CASSRRGLAGGGSDTQYF.

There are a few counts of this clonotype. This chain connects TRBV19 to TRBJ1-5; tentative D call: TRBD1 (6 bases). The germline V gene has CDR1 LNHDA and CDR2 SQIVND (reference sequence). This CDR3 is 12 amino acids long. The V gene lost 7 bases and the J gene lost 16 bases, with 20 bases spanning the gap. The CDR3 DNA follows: TGTGCCAGTAAGGGGGAACCACCCCACCATCATTTT. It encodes CASKGEPPHHHF.

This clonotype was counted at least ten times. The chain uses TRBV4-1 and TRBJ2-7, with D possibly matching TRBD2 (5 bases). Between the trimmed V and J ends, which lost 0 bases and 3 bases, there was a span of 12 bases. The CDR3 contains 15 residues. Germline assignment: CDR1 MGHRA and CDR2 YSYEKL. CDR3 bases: TGCGCCAGCAGCCAAGAAAACCGACTATACTACGAGCAGTACTTC. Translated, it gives CASSQENRLYYEQYF.

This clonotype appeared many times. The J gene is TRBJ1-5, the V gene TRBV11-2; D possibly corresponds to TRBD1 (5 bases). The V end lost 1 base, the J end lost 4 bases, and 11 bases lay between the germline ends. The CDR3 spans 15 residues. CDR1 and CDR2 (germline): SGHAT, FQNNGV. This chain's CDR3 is CASSLVSGGNQPQHF. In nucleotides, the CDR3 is TGTGCCAGCAGCTTAGTTTCGGGGGGGAATCAGCCCCAGCATTTT.

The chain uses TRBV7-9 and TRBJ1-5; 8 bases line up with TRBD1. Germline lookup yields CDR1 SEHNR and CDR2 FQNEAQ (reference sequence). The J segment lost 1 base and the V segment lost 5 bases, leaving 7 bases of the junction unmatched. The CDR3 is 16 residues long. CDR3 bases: TGTGCCAGCAGCCAGACGACAGGGGAGAGCAATCAGCCCCAGCATTTT. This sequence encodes CASSQTTGESNQPQHF.

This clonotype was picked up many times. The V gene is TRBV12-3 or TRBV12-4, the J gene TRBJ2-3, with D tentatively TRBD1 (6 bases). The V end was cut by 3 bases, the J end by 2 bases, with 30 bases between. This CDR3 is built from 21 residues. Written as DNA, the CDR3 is TGTGCCAGCAGTTTCCCACGGACTCTAGGGGACACCGAGGACTTCACAGATACGCAGTATTTT. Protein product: CASSFPRTLGDTEDFTDTQYF.

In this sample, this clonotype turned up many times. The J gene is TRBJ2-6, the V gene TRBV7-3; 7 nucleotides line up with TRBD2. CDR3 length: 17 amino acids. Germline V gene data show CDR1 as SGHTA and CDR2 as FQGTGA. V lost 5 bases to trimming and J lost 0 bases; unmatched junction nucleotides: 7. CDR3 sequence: CASSPGGGSSGANVLTF. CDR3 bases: TGTGCCAGCAGCCCCGGCGGGGGATCCTCTGGGGCCAACGTCCTGACTTTC.

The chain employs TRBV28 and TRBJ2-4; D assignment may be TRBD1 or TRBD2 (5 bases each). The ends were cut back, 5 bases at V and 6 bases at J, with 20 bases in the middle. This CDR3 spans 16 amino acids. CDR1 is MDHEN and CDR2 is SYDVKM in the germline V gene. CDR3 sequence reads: CASSLDRGQGVNIQYF. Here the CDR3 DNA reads TGTGCCAGCAGTCTCGACCGAGGGCAGGGTGTAAACATTCAGTACTTC.

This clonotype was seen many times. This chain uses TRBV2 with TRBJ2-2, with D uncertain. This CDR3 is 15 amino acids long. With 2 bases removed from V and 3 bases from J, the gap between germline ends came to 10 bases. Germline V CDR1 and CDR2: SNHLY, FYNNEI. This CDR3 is CASSELRPYTGELFF. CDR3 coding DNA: TGTGCCAGCAGTGAACTTAGGCCTTACACCGGGGAGCTGTTTTTT. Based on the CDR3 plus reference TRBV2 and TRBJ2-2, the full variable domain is EPEVTQTPSHQVTQMGQEVILRCVPISNHLYFYWYRQILGQKVEFLVSFYNNEISEKSEIFDDQFSVERPDGSNFTLKIRSTKLEDSAMYFCASSELRPYTGELFFGEGSRLTVL.

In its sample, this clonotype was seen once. This CDR3 is CASKNRGSDEQFF. As DNA, the CDR3 is TGCGCCAGCAAGAACAGGGGATCCGATGAGCAGTTCTTC. This chain uses TRBV10-2 with TRBJ2-1; the match to TRBD1 covers 7 bases. Germline V gene data show CDR1 as WSHSY and CDR2 as SAAADI. Losses at the gene ends were 7 bases for V and 8 bases for J; bases not matched to a gene: 8. The CDR3 runs to 13 residues.

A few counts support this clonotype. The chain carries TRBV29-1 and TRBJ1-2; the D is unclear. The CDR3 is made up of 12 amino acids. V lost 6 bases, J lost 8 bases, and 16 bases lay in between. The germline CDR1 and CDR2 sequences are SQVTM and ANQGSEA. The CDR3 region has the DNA TGCAGCGTCCCCGGGAGCAGGTGGGGCTACACCTTC. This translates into CSVPGSRWGYTF. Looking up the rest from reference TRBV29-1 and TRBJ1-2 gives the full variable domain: SAVISQKPSRDICQRGTSLTIQCQVDSQVTMMFWYRQQPGQSLTLIATANQGSEATYESGFVIDKFPISRPNLTFSTLTVSNMSPEDSSIYLCSVPGSRWGYTFGSGTRLTVV.

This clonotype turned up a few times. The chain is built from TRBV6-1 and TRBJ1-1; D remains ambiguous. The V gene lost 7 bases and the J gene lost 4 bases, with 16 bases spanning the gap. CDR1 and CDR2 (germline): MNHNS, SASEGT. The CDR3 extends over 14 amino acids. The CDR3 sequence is CASIASQDGTEAFF. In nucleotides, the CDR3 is TGTGCCAGCATTGCGTCCCAGGACGGCACTGAAGCTTTCTTT.

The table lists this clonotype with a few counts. The CDR3 DNA reads TGTGCCAGCAGTTCCAGGGGGCCAGGCGGCTACACCTTC. This encodes CASSSRGPGGYTF. The chain carries TRBV12-3 or TRBV12-4 and TRBJ1-2; 8 bases are shared with TRBD1. With V trimmed by 4 bases and J by 8 bases, 6 bases remained unmatched. CDR3 length equals 13 residues.

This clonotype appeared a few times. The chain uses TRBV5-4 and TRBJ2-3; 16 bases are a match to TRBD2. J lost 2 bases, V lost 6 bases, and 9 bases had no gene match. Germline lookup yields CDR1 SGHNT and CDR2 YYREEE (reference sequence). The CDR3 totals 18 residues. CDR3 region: CASNTGLAGGSYTDTQYF. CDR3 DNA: TGTGCCAGCAACACGGGACTAGCGGGGGGGTCCTACACAGATACGCAGTATTTT.